This TCR beta chain was recorded in a study of response to subunit inactivated influenza vaccine. The study, taken as a whole, reports: Authors suggested that a seasonal influenza vaccination recruits few new T cells each time.

TCRdb fed the RT-PCR reads into MiXCR, producing one record per CDR3 protein. The table records a few hundred thousand distinct CDR3 sequences, 12% to 15% of them present only once. About this clonotype: Its antigen is not known.

Trimming removed 6 bases from V and 13 bases from J, with 24 bases in between. From germline, CDR1 is DFQATT and CDR2 SNEGSKA (reference sequence). This CDR3 has 13 residues. The TCR was taken from a man in his fifties or sixties who received an inactivated influenza vaccine. This material consisted of PBMCs from blood, taken 11 to 12 days after vaccination. The V call is TRBV20-1, the J call TRBJ2-5, with a possible D match to TRBD1 (6 bases). The CDR3 DNA follows: TGCAGTGCCGGTCCGGGACAAGGTGAATCCCCGTACTTC. As protein: CSAGPGQGESPYF.